The 24 T cell receptor beta chains below were found in one sample sequenced in a study of T cells expressing NK-cell markers. TCRdb re-called the 5' RACE reads, yielding one record per CDR3 amino acid sequence without DNA. Here the sample table reports a few hundred thousand distinct CDR3 sequences. Sequenced input: blood T cells: a sorted CD56 or NKG2C T cell subset, CD4+ or CD8+ T cells, or bulk PBMC T cells (not recorded which). These receptors all come from a man aged 18-69 years in good health.

This chain uses TRBV6-1 with TRBJ2-1; the TCRdb call, TRBD2, lacks DNA for checking. CDR3 size: 18 residues. Per germline, CDR1 MNHNS and CDR2 SASEGT. The chain's CDR3 is CASRPGTSGESSYNEQFF.

The CDR3 region is CASSFQVTFQPQHF. The chain is built from TRBV6-2 or TRBV6-3 and TRBJ1-5. Germline CDR1 reads MNHEY; CDR2 reads SVGEGT. This CDR3 has 14 residues.

CDR3 sequence reads: CASLGSGAAGNEQFF. The chain couples TRBV6-1 to TRBJ2-1; the TCRdb D gene call, TRBD2, has no DNA to confirm it. The CDR3 runs to 15 residues. Germline CDR1 MNHNS, CDR2 SASEGT.

The genes are TRBV20-1 and TRBJ2-3; TCRdb designates TRBD1, a call that cannot be tested without DNA. Germline loops: CDR1 DFQATT, CDR2 SNEGSKA (reference sequence). The CDR3 spans 14 residues. This chain's CDR3 is CSAISGGRTDTQYF.

The J gene is TRBJ2-4, the V gene TRBV12-3 or TRBV12-4; TCRdb returns TRBD2, unconfirmable since there is no DNA. This CDR3 contains 16 residues. CDR3 in amino acids: CASSPGLAGGNDIQYF.

This sequence joins TRBV6-5 and TRBJ1-1; TCRdb's D gene call, TRBD1, goes unchecked for lack of DNA. CDR3 length equals 17 residues. Germline V gene lookup returns CDR1 MNHEY and CDR2 SVGAGI. The CDR3: CASSYSTKQGGNTEAFF.

The V call is TRBV20-1, the J call TRBJ2-1; TCRdb's assignment of TRBD1 cannot be checked, as there is no DNA. CDR1 is DFQATT and CDR2 is SNEGSKA in the germline V gene (reference sequence). The CDR3 runs 16 residues. The CDR3 protein is CSARPPPSSSYNEQFF.

The chain carries TRBV12-3 or TRBV12-4 and TRBJ1-5; TCRdb gives TRBD1 as the D gene, but with no DNA this cannot be confirmed. This CDR3 region has 13 residues. The CDR3 reads CASSPTGHQPQHF.

The J gene is TRBJ2-1, the V gene TRBV14; TCRdb gives TRBD2 as the D gene, but with no DNA this cannot be confirmed. Germline assignment: CDR1 SGHDN and CDR2 FVKESK. The CDR3 spans 15 residues. Here the CDR3 reads CASSLFGPKNNEQFF.

The V call is TRBV11-2, the J call TRBJ2-7; TCRdb designates TRBD1, a call that cannot be tested without DNA. Per germline, CDR1 SGHAT and CDR2 FQNNGV. This CDR3 is built from 14 residues. The CDR3 sequence: CASSPRGSGYEQYF. Together with reference TRBV11-2 and TRBJ2-7, the CDR3 gives the full variable domain: EAGVAQSPRYKIIEKRQSVAFWCNPISGHATLYWYQQILGQGPKLLIQFQNNGVVDDSQLPKDRFSAERLKGVDSTLKIQPAKLEDSAVYLCASSPRGSGYEQYFGPGTRLTVT.

The chain joins TRBV20-1 to TRBJ2-5; checking the TCRdb D call of TRBD1 is not possible without DNA. Germline CDR1 and CDR2: DFQATT and SNEGSKA (reference sequence). The length of the CDR3 is 15 residues. The CDR3 loop reads CSASGRTGNQETQYF.

The chain is built from TRBV2 and TRBJ2-1; the D call from TCRdb, TRBD2, cannot be confirmed without DNA. CDR1 SNHLY and CDR2 FYNNEI come from the germline V gene. The CDR3 has 16 amino acids. CDR3 amino acids: CASSKLAGGRYNEQFF.

The J gene is TRBJ2-7, the V gene TRBV2; as DNA is missing, the TRBD1 call by TCRdb cannot be tested. The CDR3 runs to 14 residues. Germline CDR1 and CDR2: SNHLY and FYNNEI. The CDR3 loop reads CASRMDRGRWEQYF.

The V call is TRBV6-5, the J call TRBJ2-5; TCRdb lists TRBD2, though no DNA is available to test this call. The CDR3 is 16 amino acids. Germline-derived CDR1 and CDR2 are MNHEY and SVGAGI. CDR3 amino acids: CASSYALRASGETQYF.

V usage is TRBV7-2 and J usage is TRBJ2-2; there is no DNA to check the TCRdb D call of TRBD1. The CDR3 covers 16 residues. From germline, CDR1 is SGHTA and CDR2 FQGNSA. CDR3 residues: CASSFRDRVNTGELFF.

The chain joins TRBV7-2 to TRBJ2-1; TCRdb's D call of TRBD1 is untestable without DNA. CDR3 length: 16 amino acids. Germline V gene sequence: CDR1 SGHTA, CDR2 FQGNSA. The CDR3 reads CASSLDGQLTTMKQFF.

The chain recombines TRBV6-1 with TRBJ2-7; TCRdb designates TRBD2, a call that cannot be tested without DNA. Germline V gene data show CDR1 as MNHNS and CDR2 as SASEGT. This CDR3 has 14 amino acids. The CDR3 loop is CASARASGGGEQYF.

The gene calls are TRBV12-3 or TRBV12-4 and TRBJ2-6; TCRdb picks TRBD1, but there is no DNA to check that call. This CDR3 region has 18 residues. This chain's CDR3 is CASSLEVSSRAGANVLTF.

The rearrangement joins TRBV14 to TRBJ1-2; with no DNA, the TCRdb D assignment of TRBD1 cannot be verified. The CDR3 runs 16 residues. Looked up from germline, CDR1 is SGHDN and CDR2 is FVKESK. The CDR3 here is CASSQAGTGRIYGYTF.

The chain employs TRBV24-1 and TRBJ2-1; TCRdb's D call of TRBD1 is untestable without DNA. The CDR3 has 15 amino acids. Germline lookup yields CDR1 KGHDR and CDR2 SFDVKD. CDR3 sequence: CATSDRDRASNEQFF.

The chain joins TRBV7-9 to TRBJ1-1; without DNA, the TCRdb call of TRBD1 cannot be checked. The CDR3 totals 14 residues. CDR1 is SEHNR and CDR2 is FQNEAQ in the germline V gene (reference sequence). The CDR3 loop reads CASVIRAMNTEAFF.

The genes are TRBV12-3 or TRBV12-4 and TRBJ1-2; the D call of TRBD1 rests on TCRdb alone, since no DNA is present to check it. The CDR3 totals 15 residues. CDR3 region: CASSSPGTGLYGYTF.

This chain connects TRBV6-1 to TRBJ2-7; TCRdb outputs TRBD1, but without DNA this stays unchecked. Germline loops: CDR1 MNHNS, CDR2 SASEGT. The CDR3 spans 15 residues. CDR3 in amino acids: CASRSGLLGVGEQYF.

V gene TRBV11-1 combines with J gene TRBJ2-3. Germline V lookup: CDR1 SGHAT, CDR2 FQDESV (reference sequence). This CDR3 has 12 residues. This chain's CDR3 is CASREGEDTQYF.